What follows are 5 T cell receptor beta chains derived from one specimen sequenced in a study of blood T cell repertoires in COVID-19. TCRdb's copy holds only in-frame clones and misses some; the assay was immunoSEQ multiplex PCR. The sample has 85,000 to 100,000 clones; around 90% are singletons. The sequenced material came from peripheral blood. Every receptor here comes from a man between 50 and 59 years old with COVID-19, enrolled during active disease.

The V and J genes are TRBV3-1 (or the pseudogene TRBV3-2) and TRBJ1-2; D is uncertain. From germline, CDR1 is LGHDT and CDR2 YNNKEL (reference sequence). This CDR3 contains 12 residues. The CDR3 DNA reads TGTACACTGGAGGGAAGGAGCTATGGCTACACCTTC. Amino acids: CTLEGRSYGYTF.

The J gene is TRBJ2-2, the V gene TRBV7-3, with 8 bases aligning to TRBD1. Germline CDR1 reads SGHTA; CDR2 reads FQGTGA. CDR3 length: 15 amino acids. Trimming removed 5 bases from V and 6 bases from J; junction bases left unmatched: 8. The chain's CDR3 is CASSPTTGGAGELFF. DNA of the CDR3: TGTGCCAGCAGCCCTACCACAGGGGGAGCCGGGGAGCTGTTTTTT.

The V call is TRBV12-3 or TRBV12-4, the J call TRBJ1-1, with 8 bases that match TRBD1. The CDR3 runs 13 residues. The V and J ends lost 6 bases and 4 bases, in that order; junction bases with no gene match: 4. In DNA, the CDR3 is TGTGCCAGCAGGGCGACAGGGGTCACTGAAGCTTTCTTT. Protein sequence: CASRATGVTEAFF.

The rearrangement joins TRBV28 to TRBJ2-7; TRBD1 matches at 9 bases. Germline CDR1 reads MDHEN; CDR2 reads SYDVKM. Trimming removed 8 bases from V and 4 bases from J; junction bases left unmatched: 9. There are 14 residues in the CDR3. This CDR3 reads CASAMGTGLYEQYF. The CDR3 nucleotides read TGTGCCAGCGCCATGGGGACAGGGTTATACGAGCAGTACTTC.

The chain is built from TRBV9 and TRBJ1-3; a weak D match, TRBD1 (5 bases). This CDR3 is 16 amino acids long. Deletions cut 4 bases from V and 0 bases from J, with 14 bases between. The germline CDR1 and CDR2 sequences are SGDLS and YYNGEE. This CDR3 is CASSPRQRSSGNTIYF. The CDR3 nucleotides read TGTGCCAGCAGCCCTCGACAGAGAAGCTCTGGAAACACCATATATTTT.